What follows describes a single T cell receptor beta chain. Its specificity is unknown. These data belong to a study of cytomegalovirus exposure and HLA in healthy donors. Notes on the study in general: Some public TCRs appeared in many individuals, while most sequences were rare. In an earlier analysis, productive rearrangement rates for most beta V segments clustered near 90% or 30%.

The study ran its PCR with 60 Vbeta and 13 Jbeta primers. Measured with immunoSEQ multiplex PCR; TCRdb has only the in-frame clones, and not every one. The sample holds around 65,000 clones, 75% seen once. The CDR3 length is 16 residues. Trimming shortened V by 5 bases and J by 3 bases, and 17 bases separated the two germline ends. Looked up from germline, CDR1 is SGHVS and CDR2 is FQNEAQ. The rearrangement uses TRBV7-8 and TRBJ2-1; maybe TRBD1 (5 bases). This receptor was taken from a woman younger than 45 in good health and CMV-seropositive. Sequencing was performed on PBMCs. The DNA of the CDR3 is TGTGCCAGCAGCCAGATCGGCAGGGTAAGCTACAATGAGCAGTTCTTC. As protein: CASSQIGRVSYNEQFF.